These 8 T cell receptor beta chains came from one sample sequenced in a study of T cells in localized non-small cell lung cancer. Clones were read by immunoSEQ multiplex PCR, and TCRdb kept only the in-frame ones, dropping some. The sample yields 40,000 to 50,000 clones, 86% seen once. Material: peripheral blood, obtained before any cancer treatment. Receptors were obtained from a woman aged 18 to 55 with stage III lung adenocarcinoma.

V usage is TRBV6-1 and J usage is TRBJ2-1, with 9 bases that match TRBD2. Germline CDR1 MNHNS, CDR2 SASEGT. This CDR3 has 15 residues. Unmatched junction bases numbered 11, after V lost 6 bases and J lost 8 bases. CDR3 coding DNA: TGTGCCAGCAGCTTGGCGGGGGGGTTCAGGGATGAGCAGTTCTTC. Encoded protein: CASSLAGGFRDEQFF.

The chain carries TRBV2 and TRBJ1-3; the D gene is possibly TRBD1 (6 bases). Germline V gene sequence: CDR1 SNHLY, CDR2 FYNNEI. The germline V and J ends were trimmed by 7 bases and 11 bases, with 21 bases remaining between them. This CDR3 has 14 residues. The CDR3 region is CASTENTGRSAIYF. The CDR3 DNA reads as TGTGCCAGCACCGAAAATACAGGGAGGTCCGCCATATATTTT.

The chain joins TRBV29-1 to TRBJ1-2, with D tentatively TRBD1 (5 bases). This CDR3 region has 10 residues. Trimming took off 5 bases at V and 8 bases at J, with 9 bases between the two ends. Germline V CDR1 and CDR2: SQVTM, ANQGSEA. CDR3 sequence: CSVLRDGYTF. The CDR3 nucleotides are TGCAGCGTTCTCAGGGACGGCTACACCTTC.

The V call is TRBV6-5, the J call TRBJ1-6, with TRBD1 as a possible D gene (5 bases). The CDR3 length is 12 residues. With 2 bases removed from V and 14 bases from J, the gap between germline ends came to 10 bases. CDR1 is MNHEY and CDR2 is SVGAGI in the germline V gene. CDR3 sequence reads: CASSYGGRALHF. CDR3 sequence (DNA): TGTGCCAGCAGTTACGGGGGAAGGGCCCTCCACTTT.

The rearrangement joins TRBV7-9 to TRBJ2-5; perhaps TRBD2 as D (7 bases). The germline gives CDR1 SEHNR, CDR2 FQNEAQ (reference sequence). Trimming removed 1 base from V and 3 bases from J, with 12 bases in between. The CDR3 is 15 amino acids. This chain's CDR3 is CASSLGIGGEETQYF. In DNA form, the CDR3 reads TGTGCCAGCAGCTTAGGAATAGGGGGGGAAGAGACCCAGTACTTC.

This clone came up once. V gene TRBV18 combines with J gene TRBJ2-5; D gene ambiguous. The V and J ends lost 2 bases and 1 base respectively, with 5 bases between them. Germline lookup yields CDR1 KGHSH and CDR2 LQKENI. The CDR3 sequence is 13 residues long. The CDR3 nucleotides are TGTGCCAGCTCACCAAGGGCCCAAGAGACCCAGTACTTC. Amino acids: CASSPRAQETQYF. Full variable domain (outside the CDR3, taken from reference TRBV18 and TRBJ2-5): NAGVMQNPRHLVRRRGQEARLRCSPMKGHSHVYWYRQLPEEGLKFMVYLQKENIIDESGMPKERFSAEFPKEGPSILRIQQVVRGDSAAYFCASSPRAQETQYFGPGTRLLVL.

The J gene is TRBJ1-4, the V gene TRBV19, with TRBD1 as a possible D gene (5 bases). In germline, CDR1 is LNHDA, CDR2 SQIVND (reference sequence). This CDR3 contains 15 residues. V dropped 5 bases and J dropped 8 bases, with 18 bases sitting between them. CDR3 protein: CASSPVGATGEKLFF. CDR3 nucleotide sequence: TGTGCCAGTAGTCCAGTCGGGGCTACTGGGGAAAAACTGTTTTTT.

The rearrangement uses TRBV11-2 and TRBJ1-1; no clear D. Germline-derived CDR1 and CDR2 are SGHAT and FQNNGV. CDR3 size: 16 residues. V was clipped by 1 base and J by 5 bases, with 17 bases between them. Here the CDR3 reads CASSLGWSAVVTEAFF. The CDR3, as DNA: TGTGCCAGCAGCTTAGGCTGGTCGGCCGTGGTTACTGAAGCTTTCTTT. The full variable domain, in which reference TRBV11-2 and TRBJ1-1 provide the parts outside the CDR3, is EAGVAQSPRYKIIEKRQSVAFWCNPISGHATLYWYQQILGQGPKLLIQFQNNGVVDDSQLPKDRFSAERLKGVDSTLKIQPAKLEDSAVYLCASSLGWSAVVTEAFFGQGTRLTVV.